Listed below are T cell receptor beta chains from one sample, sequenced in a study of identical twins. MiXCR was run by TCRdb on the 5' RACE reads, yielding one entry per CDR3 protein. The table has around 480,000 distinct CDR3 sequences, 13% to 15% seen once; the top ten hold approximately 0.98%. These data also formed part of another study, on yellow fever vaccine responses in identical twins.

The sequenced sample consisted of CD4+ T cells sorted from blood. The receptors were gathered from a woman between 18 and 29 years old in good health. CDR3s include the opening cysteine and the closing phenylalanine or tryptophan. A D gene is named only where the DNA matches it firmly. Clone size, where shown, is once, few, many, or a class for clones that have expanded.

d_call,clone_size,v_call,j_call,cdr3_aa,cdr3_nt
TRBD1,many,TRBV12-3/TRBV12-4,TRBJ2-2,CASSSYPGQGTGELFF,TGTGCCAGCAGTTCCTACCCGGGACAGGGAACCGGGGAGCTGTTTTTT
.,.,TRBV24-1,TRBJ2-7,CATSCGGAFKEQYF,TGTGCCACCAGTTGTGGGGGGGCCTTTAAAGAGCAGTACTTC
TRBD1,.,TRBV20-1,TRBJ2-5,CCARETGGGKETQYF,TGCTGTGCTAGAGAGACAGGGGGTGGGAAAGAGACCCAGTACTTC
.,.,TRBV6-5,TRBJ2-6,CASSSKPSGANVLTF,TGTGCCAGCAGTTCCAAACCCTCTGGGGCCAACGTCCTGACTTTC
.,few,TRBV28,TRBJ2-7,CATRASEGFEQYF,TGTGCCACTCGGGCCTCGGAGGGGTTCGAGCAGTACTTC
TRBD2,.,TRBV5-5,TRBJ2-3,CASTRGGGTDTQYF,TGTGCCAGCACCCGGGGAGGGGGCACAGATACGCAGTATTTT
.,few,TRBV24-1,TRBJ2-5,CATSDLQGGLETQYF,TGTGCCACCAGTGATTTGCAAGGCGGTTTAGAGACCCAGTACTTC
.,few,TRBV7-3,TRBJ2-1,CASSLMGLSYNEQFF,TGTGCCAGCAGCTTAATGGGACTTTCCTACAATGAGCAGTTCTTC
.,many,TRBV6-2/TRBV6-3,TRBJ1-4,CASSYSDPEATNEKLFF,TGTGCCAGCAGTTACTCCGACCCGGAGGCAACTAATGAAAAACTGTTTTTT
.,.,TRBV20-1,TRBJ2-3,CSARDTTRYTQYF,TGCAGTGCTAGAGATACCACGCGATATACGCAGTATTTT
TRBD2,.,TRBV7-9,TRBJ2-7,CASCFPSGGARGEQYF,TGTGCCAGCTGCTTCCCTAGCGGGGGGGCGCGCGGCGAGCAGTACTTC
.,.,TRBV3-1,TRBJ2-3,CASSQVRGGTDTQYF,TGTGCCAGCAGCCAAGTCCGGGGCGGCACAGATACGCAGTATTTT